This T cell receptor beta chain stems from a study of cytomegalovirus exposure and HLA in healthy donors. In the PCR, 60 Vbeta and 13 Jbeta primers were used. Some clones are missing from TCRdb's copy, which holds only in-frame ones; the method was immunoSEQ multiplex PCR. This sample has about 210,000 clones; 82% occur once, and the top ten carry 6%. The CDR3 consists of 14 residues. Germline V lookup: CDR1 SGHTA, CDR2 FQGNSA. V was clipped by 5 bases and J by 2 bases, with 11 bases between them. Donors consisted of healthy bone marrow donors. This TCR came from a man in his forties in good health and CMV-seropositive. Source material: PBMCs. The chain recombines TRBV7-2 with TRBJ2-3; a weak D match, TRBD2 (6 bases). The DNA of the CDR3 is TGTGCCAGCAGCATTAGCGGAGTCACAGATACGCAGTATTTT. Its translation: CASSISGVTDTQYF.